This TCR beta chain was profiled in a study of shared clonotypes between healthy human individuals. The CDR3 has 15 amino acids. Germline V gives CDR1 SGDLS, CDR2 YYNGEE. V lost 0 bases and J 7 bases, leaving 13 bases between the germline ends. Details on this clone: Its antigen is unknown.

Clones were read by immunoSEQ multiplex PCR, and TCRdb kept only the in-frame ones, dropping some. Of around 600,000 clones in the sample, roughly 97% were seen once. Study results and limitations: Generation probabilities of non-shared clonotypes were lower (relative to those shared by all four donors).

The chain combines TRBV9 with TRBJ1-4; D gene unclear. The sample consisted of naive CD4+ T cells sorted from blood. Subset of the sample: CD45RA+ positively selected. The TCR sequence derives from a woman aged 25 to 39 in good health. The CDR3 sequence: CASSVGLGYSEKLFF. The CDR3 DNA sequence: TGTGCCAGCAGCGTAGGTCTTGGATATTCTGAAAAACTGTTTTTT.